The 27 T cell receptor beta chains presented below share a single source sample, sequenced in a study of CD8+ T cells in alopecia areata (dated by TCRdb to the late 2010s). This sample's time point label indicates: less than 25 weeks on oral tofacitinib. Sample treatment or condition, as interpreted from the label and publication: oral pan-JAK inhibitor, 5-10 mg twice daily. Libraries were constructed by the immunoSEQ multiplex PCR assay. RNA was extracted from all samples and reverse transcribed into cDNA as template for TCR sequencing. The table comes from immuneACCESS by way of TCRdb, which keeps in-frame sequences with V and J called. Part of the clones is missing from these tables; in studies checked, under half for an unresolved V gene and the rest for unknown reasons. In all, the sample holds about 200,000 clones, and roughly 64% of those were seen once. The ten largest clones take up 5% to 6% of the sample.

The sample was CD4+ T cells sorted from blood, taken at week 24, from a patient treated with tofacitinib. The receptors come from a human donor with alopecia areata.

This clone showed up just a few times. The rearrangement links TRBV28 to TRBJ2-7; 9 bases align to TRBD2. CDR1 is MDHEN, CDR2 SYDVKM, per germline. The V gene end was trimmed by 3 bases and the J gene end by 12 bases; junction bases not matched to a gene: 6. The CDR3 length is 12 residues. DNA for the CDR3: TGTGCCAGCAGTTTGGCGGGAGGGCCGAGGTACTTC. Amino acid sequence: CASSLAGGPRYF.

This clone was picked up one time. The chain joins TRBV29-1 to TRBJ2-7, with D maybe TRBD1 (6 bases). Germline lookup yields CDR1 SQVTM and CDR2 ANQGSEA. The CDR3 has 11 residues. V lost 6 bases and J 4 bases, leaving 10 bases between the germline ends. Here the CDR3 DNA reads TGCAGCGTCCGAGACAGGTACGAGCAGTACTTC. Residues: CSVRDRYEQYF.

The chain carries TRBV7-2 and TRBJ2-3; TRBD1 matches at 8 bases. The CDR3 runs to 15 residues. CDR1 is SGHTA and CDR2 is FQGNSA in the germline V gene. V was pared by 5 bases and J by 5 bases, with 9 bases of the junction left unmatched. The CDR3 DNA follows: TGTGCCAGCAGCCAGGCACAGGGGGTGATAGATACGCAGTATTTT. It translates to CASSQAQGVIDTQYF.

CDR3 bases: TGCGCCAGCAGCTTGGAGGGACAGTCCTGGAACACTGAAGCTTTCTTT. This translates into CASSLEGQSWNTEAFF. The chain couples TRBV5-1 to TRBJ1-1, with 7 bases fitting TRBD1. The V gene end was trimmed by 0 bases and the J gene end by 1 base; junction bases not matched to a gene: 6. The CDR3 sequence is 16 residues long. Per germline, CDR1 SGHRS and CDR2 YFSETQ. Full variable domain (missing parts from reference TRBV5-1 and TRBJ1-1): KAGVTQTPRYLIKTRGQQVTLSCSPISGHRSVSWYQQTPGQGLQFLFEYFSETQRNKGNFPGRFSGRQFSNSRSEMNVSTLELGDSALYLCASSLEGQSWNTEAFFGQGTRLTVV.

The CDR3 DNA reads TGCAGCGTAAGACAGGGTTTAAGGAATGAGCAGTTCTTC. Its protein is CSVRQGLRNEQFF. The rearrangement uses TRBV29-1 and TRBJ2-1; 7 bases are shared with TRBD1. From germline, CDR1 is SQVTM and CDR2 ANQGSEA. The length of the CDR3 is 13 residues. Germline trimming cut 6 bases from V and 7 bases from J; bases unmatched to any gene: 9.

The V call is TRBV7-2, the J call TRBJ2-1; 9 bases fit TRBD1. Losses at the gene ends were 5 bases for V and 6 bases for J; bases not matched to a gene: 14. Germline lookup yields CDR1 SGHTA and CDR2 FQGNSA. The length of the CDR3 is 17 residues. The CDR3 is CASSGRTGTGRGNEQFF. As DNA, the CDR3 is TGTGCCAGCAGCGGCCGAACCGGGACAGGGAGGGGCAATGAGCAGTTCTTC.

The chain is built from TRBV5-6 and TRBJ2-6; 7 bases line up with TRBD1. Germline CDR1 SGHDT, CDR2 YYEEEE. Losses at the gene ends were 4 bases for V and 3 bases for J; bases not matched to a gene: 13. The CDR3 spans 18 residues. The CDR3 loop is CASSRETGWADGANVLTF. Here the CDR3 DNA reads TGTGCCAGCAGCCGAGAGACAGGGTGGGCCGATGGGGCCAACGTCCTGACTTTC.

The chain combines TRBV27 with TRBJ2-5, with 11 bases matching TRBD2. Germline V gene sequence: CDR1 MNHEY, CDR2 SMNVEV (reference sequence). V shed 6 bases, J shed 0 bases, and the junction held 6 bases outside the gene matches. CDR3 length: 16 amino acids. The CDR3 sequence is CASRPRLAGYQETQYF. DNA for the CDR3: TGTGCCAGCAGACCGAGACTAGCGGGGTACCAAGAGACCCAGTACTTC.

V usage is TRBV10-3 and J usage is TRBJ2-7, with TRBD1 matching 10 bases. The CDR3 is 15 amino acids. Germline lookup yields CDR1 ENHRY and CDR2 SYGVKD. V lost 5 bases and J lost 2; bases outside the gene matches: 6. The CDR3: CAISKTGGQPYEQYF. CDR3 in DNA: TGTGCCATCAGTAAGACAGGGGGCCAACCCTACGAGCAGTACTTC.

At least ten counts were recorded for this clone. The chain joins TRBV19 to TRBJ1-1, with D tentatively TRBD1 (5 bases). Germline V lookup: CDR1 LNHDA, CDR2 SQIVND (reference sequence). The CDR3 is made up of 13 amino acids. Trimming shortened V by 6 bases and J by 1 base, and 9 bases separated the two germline ends. The DNA for the CDR3 is TGTGCCAGTAGCGGTCAGGGGAACACTGAAGCTTTCTTT. Translating it yields CASSGQGNTEAFF.

CDR3: CASSLGTGTNTGELFF. In DNA, the CDR3 is TGCGCCAGCAGCTTGGGGACAGGGACGAACACCGGGGAGCTGTTTTTT. V gene TRBV5-1 combines with J gene TRBJ2-2; 8 bases agree with TRBD1. V shed 0 bases, J shed 0 bases, and the junction held 1 base outside the gene matches. The CDR3 length is 16 residues. From germline, CDR1 is SGHRS and CDR2 YFSETQ.

With regard to this clone: Other nucleotide sequences from this sample produce the same CDR3. The chain links TRBV5-1 to TRBJ2-7; unclear D gene. The germline gives CDR1 SGHRS, CDR2 YFSETQ. This CDR3 contains 13 residues. The V and J ends lost 4 bases and 0 bases respectively, with 8 bases between them. The CDR3 is CASSLDFSYEQYF. The CDR3 coding sequence is TGCGCCAGCAGCCTTGACTTCTCCTACGAGCAGTACTTC.

J is TRBJ2-7 and V is TRBV11-2; the D gene is possibly TRBD1 (5 bases). Trimming pared 8 bases from V and 2 bases from J, leaving 13 bases between. The CDR3 runs 13 residues. Germline V gene data show CDR1 as SGHAT and CDR2 as FQNNGV. In nucleotides, the CDR3 is TGTGCCAGCGGCCTAGGGGTCGCCTACGAGCAGTACTTC. It encodes CASGLGVAYEQYF.

The gene calls are TRBV27 and TRBJ2-7; the D gene is possibly TRBD2 (6 bases). V dropped 3 bases and J dropped 3 bases, with 12 bases sitting between them. In germline, CDR1 is MNHEY, CDR2 SMNVEV (reference sequence). CDR3 length: 14 amino acids. The DNA for the CDR3 is TGTGCCAGCAGTTTCCGGGAGCCAGGCTACGAGCAGTACTTC. Amino acid sequence: CASSFREPGYEQYF.

The chain employs TRBV5-6 and TRBJ1-6; D may be TRBD1 (6 bases). Germline V CDR1 and CDR2: SGHDT, YYEEEE. V gave up 4 bases and J gave up 10 bases, with 27 bases separating them. The CDR3 has 18 residues. The CDR3 reads CASSPGGAGQGLGSPLHF. The CDR3 DNA follows: TGTGCCAGCAGCCCTGGAGGGGCTGGGCAGGGGCTCGGGTCACCCCTCCACTTT.

This chain links TRBV7-9 with TRBJ2-4, with TRBD1 matching over 9 bases. The V and J ends lost 3 bases and 5 bases, in that order; junction bases with no gene match: 8. The CDR3 loop spans 16 amino acids. Per the germline V gene, CDR1 is SEHNR and CDR2 is FQNEAQ (reference sequence). The CDR3 protein is CASSFTGGASENIQYF. CDR3 nucleotides: TGTGCCAGCAGCTTCACAGGGGGCGCCTCGGAAAACATTCAGTACTTC.

The J gene is TRBJ2-2, the V gene TRBV4-3; 7 bases are a match to TRBD2. Per the germline V gene, CDR1 is LGHNA and CDR2 is YSLEER. The V gene end was trimmed by 4 bases and the J gene end by 1 base; junction bases not matched to a gene: 6. The CDR3 length is 16 residues. CDR3 bases: TGCGCCAGCAGCCGAGCGGGACTTGGGAACACCGGGGAGCTGTTTTTT. Translating it yields CASSRAGLGNTGELFF.

This clone was observed a handful of times. The chain couples TRBV7-3 to TRBJ2-3; 9 positions match TRBD1. Trimming at V came to 7 bases and at J to 5 bases, leaving 4 bases not matched to a gene. This CDR3 has 13 residues. From germline, CDR1 is SGHTA and CDR2 FQGTGA. CDR3 coding DNA: TGTGCCAGCAATACAGGGGGCGAAGATACGCAGTATTTT. Translated, it gives CASNTGGEDTQYF.

This clone has only a few counts. CDR3 sequence: CASSIDEPWNIQYF. CDR3 bases: TGTGCCAGTAGTATAGATGAGCCTTGGAACATTCAGTACTTC. This chain connects TRBV19 to TRBJ2-4; D is ambiguous. Trimming left V 0 bases short and J 7 bases short, with 10 bases between. The germline gives CDR1 LNHDA, CDR2 SQIVND (reference sequence). The length of the CDR3 is 14 residues.

The chain has TRBV2 and TRBJ2-2; D unresolved. Germline V gene sequence: CDR1 SNHLY, CDR2 FYNNEI. The germline V and J ends were trimmed by 0 bases and 6 bases, with 11 bases remaining between them. CDR3 length equals 15 residues. The CDR3 DNA reads as TGTGCCAGCAGTGAAGCGCTATGGGCAGCCGGGGAGCTGTTTTTT. Residues: CASSEALWAAGELFF.

For the CDR3, the DNA is TGTGCCAGCAGCGGTCGGGACTCAAGTTCACCCCTCCACTTT. Translated: CASSGRDSSSPLHF. The rearrangement uses TRBV9 and TRBJ1-6; D is perhaps TRBD1 (5 bases). V shed 3 bases and J shed 9 bases, with 13 bases lying between them. Looked up from germline, CDR1 is SGDLS and CDR2 is YYNGEE. The CDR3 sequence is 14 residues long.

The table lists this clone with a count of one. The gene calls are TRBV7-2 and TRBJ2-3; no clear D gene. The CDR3 has 13 residues. The V and J ends lost 3 bases and 2 bases respectively, with 6 bases between them. Germline values: CDR1 SGHTA, CDR2 FQGNSA. The CDR3 region is CASSLTPTDTQYF. In DNA, the CDR3 is TGTGCCAGCAGCTTGACCCCCACAGATACGCAGTATTTT.

This clone was counted only a few times. In DNA form, the CDR3 reads TGTGCCGTACGTTCTCGCAGCACAGATACGCAGTATTTT. The encoded protein is CAVRSRSTDTQYF. This rearrangement joins TRBV10-3 to TRBJ2-3; no definite D call. V was cut by 11 bases and J by 0 bases, with 12 bases left in between. Germline V gene sequence: CDR1 ENHRY, CDR2 SYGVKD. The CDR3 runs to 13 residues.

The chain is built from TRBV6-5 and TRBJ1-2; unclear D gene. V dropped 6 bases and J dropped 8 bases, with 16 bases sitting between them. CDR3 length: 13 residues. CDR1 is MNHEY and CDR2 is SVGAGI in the germline V gene. DNA of the CDR3: TGTGCCAGCAGCGCAGGACTGGCCTACGGCTACACCTTC. Amino acids: CASSAGLAYGYTF.

The chain is built from TRBV5-4 and TRBJ1-1; D might be TRBD1 (6 bases). The CDR3 consists of 14 residues. CDR1 and CDR2 from the germline V gene are SGHNT and YYREEE (reference sequence). The V end was cut by 4 bases, the J end by 2 bases, with 12 bases between. This CDR3 is CASSPTGINTEAFF. CDR3 bases: TGTGCCAGCAGCCCGACAGGTATTAACACTGAAGCTTTCTTT.

The V gene is TRBV5-6, the J gene TRBJ1-1; D is undetermined. Trimming pared 1 base from V and 0 bases from J, leaving 7 bases between. In germline, CDR1 is SGHDT, CDR2 YYEEEE. The CDR3 sequence is 14 residues long. Here the CDR3 reads CASSLTMVNTEAFF. CDR3 bases: TGTGCCAGCAGCTTGACTATGGTGAACACTGAAGCTTTCTTT.

This clone was seen once. This chain connects TRBV7-9 to TRBJ2-3; 7 positions agree with TRBD1. After removal of 3 bases from V and 4 bases from J, the junction contained 1 base not matched to a gene. The germline gives CDR1 SEHNR, CDR2 FQNEAQ (reference sequence). The CDR3 contains 13 residues. The CDR3 sequence is CASSFGQADTQYF. The DNA for the CDR3 is TGTGCCAGCAGCTTTGGACAGGCAGATACGCAGTATTTT.